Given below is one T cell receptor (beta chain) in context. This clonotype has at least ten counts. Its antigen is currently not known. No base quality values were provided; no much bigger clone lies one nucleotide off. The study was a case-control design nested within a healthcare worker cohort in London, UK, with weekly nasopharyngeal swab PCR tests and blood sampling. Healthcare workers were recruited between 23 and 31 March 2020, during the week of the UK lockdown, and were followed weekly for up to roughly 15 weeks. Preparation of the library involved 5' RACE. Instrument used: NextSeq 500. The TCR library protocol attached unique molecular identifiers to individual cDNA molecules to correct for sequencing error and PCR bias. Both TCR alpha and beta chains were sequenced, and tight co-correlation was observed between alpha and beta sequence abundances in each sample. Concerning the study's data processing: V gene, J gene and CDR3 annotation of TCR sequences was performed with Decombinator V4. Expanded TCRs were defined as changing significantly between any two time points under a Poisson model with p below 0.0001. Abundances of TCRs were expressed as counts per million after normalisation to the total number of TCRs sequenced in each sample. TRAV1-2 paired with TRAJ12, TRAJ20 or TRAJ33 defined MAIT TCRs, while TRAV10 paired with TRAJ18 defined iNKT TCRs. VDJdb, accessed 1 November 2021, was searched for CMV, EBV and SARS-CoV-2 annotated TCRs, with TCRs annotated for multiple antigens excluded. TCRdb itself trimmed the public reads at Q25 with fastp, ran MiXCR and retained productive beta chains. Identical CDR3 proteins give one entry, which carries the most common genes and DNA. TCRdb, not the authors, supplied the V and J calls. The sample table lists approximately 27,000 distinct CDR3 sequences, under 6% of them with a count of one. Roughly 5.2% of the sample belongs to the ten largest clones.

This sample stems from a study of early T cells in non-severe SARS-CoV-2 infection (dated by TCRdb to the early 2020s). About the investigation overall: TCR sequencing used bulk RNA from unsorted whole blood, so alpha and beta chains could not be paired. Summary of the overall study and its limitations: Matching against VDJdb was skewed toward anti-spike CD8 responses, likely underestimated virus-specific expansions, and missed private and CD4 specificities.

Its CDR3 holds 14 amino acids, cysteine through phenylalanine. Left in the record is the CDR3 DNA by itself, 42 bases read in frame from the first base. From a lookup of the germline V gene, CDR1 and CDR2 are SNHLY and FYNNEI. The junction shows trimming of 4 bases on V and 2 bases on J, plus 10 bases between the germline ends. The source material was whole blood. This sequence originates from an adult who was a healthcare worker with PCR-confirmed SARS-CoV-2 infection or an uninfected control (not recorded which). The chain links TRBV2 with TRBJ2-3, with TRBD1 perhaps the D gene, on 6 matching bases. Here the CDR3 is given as CASSGGPATDTQYF. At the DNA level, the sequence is TGTGCCAGCAGTGGGGGGCCAGCCACAGATACGCAGTATTTT.